This T cell receptor beta chain was sequenced in a study of cytomegalovirus exposure and HLA in healthy donors. About the research overall: Among the 350 to 400 donors who were genotyped, about 80% fell in the genetic ancestry cluster that is associated with self-reported Caucasian donors. Findings and limits, study-wide: The study carried out a later analysis of TCR beta sequences. It associated some 17,000 of them with specific HLA alleles at a false discovery rate of 0.05. Reports showed the classifier diagnosing cytomegalovirus status with high specificity and sensitivity.

Both 60 Vbeta primers and 13 Jbeta primers went into the PCR. In the original workflow: There were about 80 million unique TCR beta chains by a later count, and approximately 10 million of them were shared. Produced via immunoSEQ multiplex PCR; TCRdb's table is partial and in-frame only. V and J calls and clone size are given by that table; D and trimming were obtained from the DNA. Among around 160,000 clones, approximately 80% were seen once, and the ten largest hold around 2.8%. The CDR3 loop spans 15 amino acids. Germline V gene sequence: CDR1 MNHNS, CDR2 SASEGT. V dropped 7 bases and J dropped 1; count of bases not matched to a gene: 10. Concerning this clone: The antigen is undetermined.

The receptor was derived from a middle-aged woman in good health and CMV-seropositive. The chain joins TRBV6-1 to TRBJ2-7; 7 nucleotides agree with TRBD1. Sequencing used PBMCs. The CDR3 region is CASIRGRTGSYEQYF. The CDR3 nucleotides are TGTGCCAGCATCCGAGGTAGGACAGGATCCTACGAGCAGTACTTC.